What follows are 22 T cell receptor beta chains derived from one specimen sequenced in a study of T cell responses to AZD1222 COVID-19 vaccine. Sequencing used immunoSEQ multiplex PCR; TCRdb keeps in-frame clones, though not all of them. The sample consists of 100,000 to 150,000 clones, 90% of them appearing once. The source was peripheral blood, collected on day 0 of MenACWY control vaccination. The receptor source for this set is an adult in good health.

This clone appeared a few times. This CDR3 reads CASSVFVTSGSTDTQYF. The CDR3, as DNA: TGTGCCAGCAGCGTCTTTGTGACTAGCGGGAGCACAGATACGCAGTATTTT. This chain links TRBV9 with TRBJ2-3; TRBD2 matches 10 bases. V lost 2 bases and J lost 0; bases outside the gene matches: 6. CDR1 and CDR2 (germline): SGDLS, YYNGEE. The length of the CDR3 is 17 residues. The whole variable domain, remainder taken from reference TRBV9 and TRBJ2-3, is DSGVTQTPKHLITATGQRVTLRCSPRSGDLSVYWYQQSLDQGLQFLIQYYNGEERAKGNILERFSAQQFPDLHSELNLSSLELGDSALYFCASSVFVTSGSTDTQYFGPGTRLTVL.

The V call is TRBV9, the J call TRBJ2-7, with TRBD2 matching over 7 bases. Looked up from germline, CDR1 is SGDLS and CDR2 is YYNGEE. The CDR3 runs to 15 residues. Losses at the gene ends were 0 bases for V and 2 bases for J; bases not matched to a gene: 5. CDR3 nucleotide sequence: TGTGCCAGCAGCGTAGGCCCAGCGGGAACCTACGAGCAGTACTTC. This translates into CASSVGPAGTYEQYF.

This sequence joins TRBV19 and TRBJ2-7, with D perhaps TRBD2 (5 bases). Germline V gene sequence: CDR1 LNHDA, CDR2 SQIVND (reference sequence). V was shortened by 4 bases and J by 0 bases, with 7 bases between the two germline ends. The CDR3 consists of 13 residues. The CDR3, as DNA: TGTGCCAGTAGTAGAGGGTTCTCCTACGAGCAGTACTTC. Protein: CASSRGFSYEQYF. The whole variable domain, filled in from reference TRBV19 and TRBJ2-7, reads DGGITQSPKYLFRKEGQNVTLSCEQNLNHDAMYWYRQDPGQGLRLIYYSQIVNDFQKGDIAEGYSVSREKKESFPLTVTSAQKNPTAFYLCASSRGFSYEQYFGPGTRLTVT.

The chain recombines TRBV7-2 with TRBJ2-3; TRBD2 matches at 14 bases. V trimming: 5 bases; J trimming: 4 bases; junction bases outside the gene matches: 5. The CDR3 length is 16 residues. Germline-derived CDR1 and CDR2 are SGHTA and FQGNSA. For the CDR3, the DNA is TGTGCCAGCAGCGGACTAGCGGGGGGAGGAGCAGATACGCAGTATTTT. This codes for CASSGLAGGGADTQYF.

This chain joins TRBV6-1 and TRBJ1-5, with D perhaps matching TRBD1 (5 bases). Between the trimmed V and J ends, which lost 3 bases and 7 bases, there was a span of 10 bases. This CDR3 contains 13 residues. Looked up from germline, CDR1 is MNHNS and CDR2 is SASEGT. The CDR3 DNA reads as TGTGCCAGCAGTGATTTGGGGGGACAGCCCCAGCATTTT. Translation gives CASSDLGGQPQHF.

The chain couples TRBV28 to TRBJ2-1; TRBD2 matches at 10 bases. From germline, CDR1 is MDHEN and CDR2 SYDVKM. CDR3 size: 16 residues. V lost 7 bases to trimming and J lost 7 bases; unmatched junction nucleotides: 13. The CDR3 spells CASIGLLAGDRNEQFF. CDR3 nucleotides: TGTGCCAGCATCGGACTTCTAGCGGGAGACAGGAATGAGCAGTTCTTC.

This sequence joins TRBV4-1 and TRBJ1-4, with no clear D. CDR1 is MGHRA and CDR2 is YSYEKL in the germline V gene. CDR3 length: 16 residues. V lost 9 bases and J 7 bases, leaving 24 bases between the germline ends. The CDR3 DNA reads TGCGCCAGTACCCCAACCCGTACCAGCTACTTTGAAAAACTGTTTTTT. Encoded protein: CASTPTRTSYFEKLFF.

This chain uses TRBV28 with TRBJ2-3; 8 bases agree with TRBD2. The CDR3 runs 14 residues. Germline CDR1 reads MDHEN; CDR2 reads SYDVKM. The V gene end was trimmed by 11 bases and the J gene end by 4 bases; junction bases not matched to a gene: 11. CDR3 residues: CAGRRAGEADTQYF. The CDR3 coding sequence is TGTGCCGGAAGAAGAGCGGGAGAGGCAGATACGCAGTATTTT.

This chain connects TRBV11-2 to TRBJ2-5; TRBD1 agrees at 7 bases. V trimming: 3 bases; J trimming: 1 base; junction bases outside the gene matches: 2. Germline V lookup: CDR1 SGHAT, CDR2 FQNNGV. The CDR3 loop spans 14 amino acids. The CDR3 here is CASSLGQTQETQYF. CDR3 in DNA: TGTGCCAGCAGCTTGGGACAGACCCAAGAGACCCAGTACTTC. Based on the CDR3 plus reference TRBV11-2 and TRBJ2-5, the full variable domain is EAGVAQSPRYKIIEKRQSVAFWCNPISGHATLYWYQQILGQGPKLLIQFQNNGVVDDSQLPKDRFSAERLKGVDSTLKIQPAKLEDSAVYLCASSLGQTQETQYFGPGTRLLVL.

The rearrangement links TRBV5-4 to TRBJ1-1; D uncertain. V gave up 3 bases and J gave up 8 bases, with 8 bases separating them. Germline V gives CDR1 SGHNT, CDR2 YYREEE (reference sequence). The CDR3 has 11 residues. The CDR3 is CASSWGGEAFF. Here the CDR3 DNA reads TGTGCCAGCAGCTGGGGTGGGGAAGCTTTCTTT.

CDR3 loop: CASSLTGESSYEQYF. The CDR3 nucleotides are TGCGCCAGCAGCTTAACAGGGGAGAGCTCCTACGAGCAGTACTTC. V and J are TRBV5-1 and TRBJ2-7, with TRBD1 matching 7 bases. CDR1 is SGHRS and CDR2 is YFSETQ in the germline V gene. V shed 2 bases, J shed 0 bases, and the junction held 5 bases outside the gene matches. The CDR3 sequence is 15 residues long.

The sample holds one count of this clone. This chain joins TRBV11-1 and TRBJ2-3; tentatively, D is TRBD1 (5 bases). CDR1 is SGHAT, CDR2 FQDESV, per germline (reference sequence). The CDR3 consists of 16 residues. V gave up 1 base and J gave up 0 bases, with 11 bases separating them. Written as DNA, the CDR3 is TGTGCCAGCAGCTTAGAAGACAGAACTAGCACAGATACGCAGTATTTT. This translates into CASSLEDRTSTDTQYF.

The V and J genes are TRBV28 and TRBJ2-6; the D gene is possibly TRBD1 (6 bases). The CDR3 covers 15 residues. V lost 3 bases to trimming and J lost 1 base, with 7 bases between them. The germline V gene has CDR1 MDHEN and CDR2 SYDVKM. The DNA of the CDR3 is TGTGCCAGCAGTTTGGACAGTTCTGGGGCCAACGTCCTGACTTTC. Amino acids: CASSLDSSGANVLTF.

The chain is built from TRBV18 and TRBJ1-1, with 10 bases aligning to TRBD1. CDR1 and CDR2 from the germline V gene are KGHSH and LQKENI. The junction had 5 bases not matched to a gene; V was cut back by 8 bases and J by 2 bases. This CDR3 has 14 amino acids. The CDR3, as DNA: TGTGCCAGCGCAGGGACAGGGGTAAACACTGAAGCTTTCTTT. It translates to CASAGTGVNTEAFF.

The chain joins TRBV12-3 or TRBV12-4 to TRBJ2-2; D might be TRBD1 (6 bases). The CDR3 is 13 residues long. With 11 bases removed from V and 0 bases from J, the gap between germline ends came to 10 bases. DNA of the CDR3: TGTGCCTGGACAGAGACGAACACCGGGGAGCTGTTTTTT. Translation gives CAWTETNTGELFF.

This chain connects TRBV28 to TRBJ2-7, with 9 positions matching TRBD1. Trimming removed 2 bases from V and 5 bases from J; junction bases left unmatched: 4. Germline CDR1 is MDHEN and CDR2 is SYDVKM. CDR3 size: 14 residues. In nucleotides, the CDR3 is TGTGCCAGCAGTTTAACAGGGGGCAATAACGAGCAGTACGTC. This gives the protein CASSLTGGNNEQYV.

The chain couples TRBV5-6 to TRBJ1-2; TRBD1 is a possible D gene (5 bases). Germline V gene data show CDR1 as SGHDT and CDR2 as YYEEEE. The CDR3 loop spans 12 amino acids. The V and J ends lost 6 bases and 7 bases respectively, with 13 bases between them. This CDR3 reads CASTGPQGGYTF. The DNA of the CDR3 is TGTGCCAGCACCGGACCCCAGGGTGGCTACACCTTC.

This clone was found a few times. The chain couples TRBV5-4 to TRBJ2-3; 13 bases fit TRBD2. Germline CDR1 and CDR2: SGHNT and YYREEE (reference sequence). V shed 5 bases and J 5 bases; nucleotides not matched to a gene: 8. The CDR3 consists of 16 residues. The CDR3 here is CASRPGLAGVGDTQYF. In DNA form, the CDR3 reads TGTGCCAGCAGACCTGGACTAGCGGGAGTAGGAGATACGCAGTATTTT.

The chain has TRBV5-8 and TRBJ1-5, with 9 bases that match TRBD1. The ends lost 1 base at V and 2 bases at J; junction bases unmatched: 1. Per the germline V gene, CDR1 is SGHTS and CDR2 is YDEGEE. The CDR3 is made up of 15 amino acids. The CDR3 DNA is TGTGCCAGCAGCTTGAGGACAGGGGGCAATCAGCCCCAGCATTTT. This encodes CASSLRTGGNQPQHF.

A single count supports this clone. This chain joins TRBV18 and TRBJ1-2, with D unclear. Germline lookup yields CDR1 KGHSH and CDR2 LQKENI. The CDR3 is 13 residues long. V shed 5 bases and J shed 1 base, with 8 bases lying between them. CDR3: CASSETDNYGYTF. The CDR3 DNA sequence: TGTGCCAGCTCAGAAACAGATAACTATGGCTACACCTTC.

The chain recombines TRBV6-5 with TRBJ2-5, with TRBD2 as a possible D gene (6 bases). CDR1 and CDR2 (germline): MNHEY, SVGAGI. This CDR3 contains 14 residues. The V and J ends lost 7 bases and 5 bases respectively, with 17 bases between them. The CDR3 protein is CASIGTYSMETQYF. The CDR3 DNA reads as TGTGCCAGCATCGGGACTTATTCAATGGAGACCCAGTACTTC.

To note about this clone: This same CDR3 is encoded by further DNA sequences in the sample. The chain recombines TRBV18 with TRBJ2-1, with 10 bases that match TRBD2. V lost 6 bases and J lost 7; bases outside the gene matches: 3. CDR1 and CDR2 from the germline V gene are KGHSH and LQKENI. There are 13 residues in the CDR3. Written as DNA, the CDR3 is TGTGCCAGCTCCCCGACTAGCGGGAATGAGCAGTTCTTC. Amino acid sequence: CASSPTSGNEQFF.